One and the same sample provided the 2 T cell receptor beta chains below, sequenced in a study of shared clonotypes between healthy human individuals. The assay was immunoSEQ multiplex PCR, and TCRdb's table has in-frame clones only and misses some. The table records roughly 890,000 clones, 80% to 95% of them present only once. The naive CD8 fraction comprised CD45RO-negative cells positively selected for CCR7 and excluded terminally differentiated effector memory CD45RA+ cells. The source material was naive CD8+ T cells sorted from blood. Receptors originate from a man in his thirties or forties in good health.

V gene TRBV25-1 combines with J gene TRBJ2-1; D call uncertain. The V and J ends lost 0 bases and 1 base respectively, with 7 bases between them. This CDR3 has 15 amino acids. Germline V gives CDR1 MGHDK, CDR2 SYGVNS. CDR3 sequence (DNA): TGTGCCAGCAGTGAATATGCCGTTTCCTACAATGAGCAGTTCTTC. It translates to CASSEYAVSYNEQFF.

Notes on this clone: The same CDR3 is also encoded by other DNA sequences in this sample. The CDR3 bases are TGTGCCACCAGCCCCAGGGGGAACACCGGGGAGCTGTTTTTT. Residues: CATSPRGNTGELFF. The genes are TRBV15 and TRBJ2-2; D may be TRBD1 (6 bases). The CDR3 totals 14 residues. The V gene lost 5 bases and the J gene lost 1 base, with 8 bases spanning the gap. Germline V gives CDR1 LNHNV, CDR2 YYDKDF (reference sequence).